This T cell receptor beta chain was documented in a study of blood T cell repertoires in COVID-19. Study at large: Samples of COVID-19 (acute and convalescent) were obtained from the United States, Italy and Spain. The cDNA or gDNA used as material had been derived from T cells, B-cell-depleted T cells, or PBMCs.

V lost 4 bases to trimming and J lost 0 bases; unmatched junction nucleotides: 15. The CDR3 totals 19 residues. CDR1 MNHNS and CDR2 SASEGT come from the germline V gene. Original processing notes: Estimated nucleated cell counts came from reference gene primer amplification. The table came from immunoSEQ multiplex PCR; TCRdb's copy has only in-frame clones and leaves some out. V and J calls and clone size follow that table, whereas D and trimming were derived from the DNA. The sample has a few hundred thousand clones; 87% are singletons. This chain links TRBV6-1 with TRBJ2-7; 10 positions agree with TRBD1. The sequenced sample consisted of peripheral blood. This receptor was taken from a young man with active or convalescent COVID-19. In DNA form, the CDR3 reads TGTGCCAGCAGTGGGCGGGACAGGGGTTCGAGGGATACCTCCTACGAGCAGTACTTC. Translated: CASSGRDRGSRDTSYEQYF.